The T cell receptor (beta chain) under discussion was sequenced for a study of shared T cell receptors in the human thymus. With V trimmed by 3 bases and J by 4 bases, 3 bases remained unmatched. The germline V gene has CDR1 SGHRS and CDR2 YFSETQ. The CDR3 has 13 residues. Libraries were prepared by immunoSEQ multiplex PCR; TCRdb keeps only in-frame clonotypes and omits some of them. The repertoire includes approximately 760,000 clones, roughly 85% of them detected once, and about 0.011% sits in the top ten. This sample was shared with a second study, whose subject was human thymus T cells. That study reports: Among thymic and blood repertoires, usage of V and J genes appeared biased.

Specimen: thymocytes. This receptor was taken from a girl under three years old with a congenital heart defect. The V call is TRBV5-1, the J call TRBJ2-5; 7 bases match TRBD1. The CDR3 sequence is CASSSTGVETQYF. DNA for the CDR3: TGCGCCAGCAGCTCAACAGGGGTAGAGACCCAGTACTTC.